These T cell receptor beta chains were read from a single sample in a study of shared clonotypes between healthy human individuals. Method: immunoSEQ multiplex PCR; TCRdb's copy keeps in-frame clones and lacks some. The profile shows approximately 350,000 clones, approximately 74% of them singletons. Sequencing was done on a sample of memory CD4+ T cells sorted from blood. The receptors were gathered from a man aged 25 to 45 in good health. The CDR3 runs from the conserved cysteine through the conserved F or W. A D gene is named only where the DNA matches it firmly. Only some rows state a clone size, as once, few, many or a class for expanded clones.

TRBV19	TRBJ2-7	-	-	15	CASSPRGVSSYEQYF	TGTGCCAGTAGCCCGAGGGGGGTTTCCTCCTACGAGCAGTACTTC
TRBV5-1	TRBJ2-3	-	-	16	CASSLEVGLSTDTQYF	TGCGCCAGCAGCTTGGAGGTCGGTCTTAGCACAGATACGCAGTATTTT
TRBV6-5	TRBJ2-4	TRBD1	-	13	CASGWDRVNIQYF	TGTGCCAGCGGCTGGGACAGGGTAAACATTCAGTACTTC
TRBV2	TRBJ2-5	-	-	12	CASNLEDRTQYF	TGTGCCAGCAATCTGGAGGATCGGACCCAGTACTTC
TRBV28	TRBJ1-5	-	-	16	CASSLRQGPLNQPQHF	TGTGCCAGCAGTTTACGGCAGGGACCCCTGAACCAGCCCCAGCATTTT
TRBV5-5	TRBJ2-1	-	-	15	CASSFWVGRDNEQFF	TGTGCCAGCAGCTTTTGGGTGGGACGAGACAATGAGCAGTTCTTC
TRBV9	TRBJ2-7	-	-	14	CASSVELPPYEQYF	TGTGCCAGCAGCGTAGAACTACCACCCTACGAGCAGTACTTC
TRBV9	TRBJ2-1	-	-	15	CASSVDPGAGNEQFF	TGTGCCAGCAGCGTAGATCCGGGAGCGGGCAATGAGCAGTTCTTC
TRBV5-1	TRBJ2-3	-	-	14	CASSPLGLTDTQYF	TGCGCCAGCAGCCCCTTGGGACTGACAGATACGCAGTATTTT
TRBV19	TRBJ2-1	TRBD2	-	15	CASEPGLAGVNEQFF	TGTGCCAGTGAACCGGGACTAGCGGGAGTAAATGAGCAGTTCTTC
TRBV19	TRBJ2-1	-	once	14	CASSSRPGRDEQFF	TGTGCCAGTAGTTCTCGACCAGGTAGGGATGAGCAGTTCTTC
TRBV5-6	TRBJ2-2	TRBD1	-	18	CASSPTTGGATYTGELFF	TGTGCCAGCAGCCCGACTACAGGGGGCGCGACGTATACGGGGGAGCTGTTTTTT
TRBV6-5	TRBJ2-1	TRBD2	-	15	CASRPPSGRQNEQFF	TGTGCCAGCAGACCCCCTAGCGGGAGGCAAAATGAGCAGTTCTTC
TRBV5-1	TRBJ2-3	-	-	15	CASSLGAGDTDTQYF	TGCGCCAGCAGCTTGGGTGCAGGAGACACAGATACGCAGTATTTT
TRBV5-8	TRBJ2-1	TRBD2	few	19	CASSFGGRVAGSETVEQFF	TGTGCCAGCAGCTTCGGCGGTCGGGTAGCGGGAAGTGAAACGGTTGAGCAGTTCTTC
TRBV5-1	TRBJ1-1	-	-	18	CASSLAKPKERVNTEAFF	TGCGCCAGCAGCTTGGCCAAACCCAAAGAGAGGGTGAACACTGAAGCTTTCTTT
TRBV5-1	TRBJ2-7	-	-	16	CASSLPPRTQIHEQYF	TGCGCCAGCAGCTTGCCACCACGGACTCAGATCCACGAGCAGTACTTC
TRBV18	TRBJ2-1	TRBD2	-	17	CASSPTIAGVMWDEQFF	TGTGCCAGCTCACCAACGATAGCGGGAGTAATGTGGGATGAGCAGTTCTTC
TRBV7-2	TRBJ2-1	-	-	14	CASSSIADYNEQFF	TGTGCCAGCAGCTCAATAGCGGACTACAATGAGCAGTTCTTC
TRBV19	TRBJ1-2	TRBD1	few	14	CASGGQGANYGYTF	TGTGCCAGTGGTGGACAGGGGGCTAACTATGGCTACACCTTC
TRBV10-3	TRBJ2-7	TRBD1	few	14	CAISGGTGGYEQYF	TGTGCCATCAGTGGAGGGACAGGAGGTTACGAGCAGTACTTC
TRBV30	TRBJ1-1	-	few	13	CAWTGYKNTEAFF	TGTGCCTGGACAGGGTACAAAAACACTGAAGCTTTCTTT
TRBV7-9	TRBJ1-4	-	few	13	CASSPQGGEKLFF	TGTGCCAGCAGCCCACAGGGTGGAGAAAAACTGTTTTTT
TRBV9	TRBJ2-7	TRBD2	-	18	CASSPREISGIHSYEQYF	TGTGCCAGCAGCCCGCGAGAAATTAGCGGGATTCACTCCTACGAGCAGTACTTC
TRBV25-1	TRBJ1-5	TRBD1	few	14	CASSDQQGAQPQHF	TGTGCCAGCAGTGATCAACAGGGGGCTCAGCCCCAGCATTTT
TRBV6-5	TRBJ1-5	-	-	15	CASKRGGNSNQPQHF	TGTGCCAGCAAGAGGGGGGGGAATAGCAATCAGCCCCAGCATTTT
TRBV4-1	TRBJ1-3	-	few	15	CASSQADFSGNTIYF	TGCGCCAGCAGCCAAGCTGACTTCTCTGGAAACACCATATATTTT
TRBV28	TRBJ2-1	TRBD1	-	15	CASSLGQGRFSGQFF	TGTGCCAGCAGTCTAGGACAGGGGAGATTCTCAGGTCAGTTCTTC
TRBV5-6	TRBJ1-1	-	-	16	CASSPTPQNWDTEAFF	TGTGCCAGCAGCCCCACCCCCCAAAATTGGGACACTGAAGCTTTCTTT
TRBV5-6	TRBJ2-2	TRBD1	-	14	CASSYGQATGELFF	TGTGCCAGCAGCTACGGACAGGCAACCGGGGAGCTGTTTTTT
TRBV11-1	TRBJ2-7	-	-	14	CASSFAGVNYEQYF	TGTGCCAGCAGCTTCGCCGGGGTAAACTACGAGCAGTACTTC
TRBV28	TRBJ2-7	-	many	14	CASIKGSRGYEQYF	TGTGCCAGCATCAAAGGGTCCCGGGGCTACGAGCAGTACTTC
TRBV6-6	TRBJ1-4	TRBD1	-	15	CATRSLQGTGEKLFF	TGTGCCACCCGCTCCTTACAGGGGACGGGAGAAAAACTGTTTTTT
TRBV7-2	TRBJ1-4	-	-	17	CASSLGTSGEGIEKLFF	TGTGCCAGCAGCTTAGGGACCTCGGGGGAAGGTATTGAAAAACTGTTTTTT
TRBV18	TRBJ2-7	-	few	13	CASSPEGIGEQYF	TGTGCCAGCTCACCAGAGGGGATCGGCGAGCAGTACTTC
TRBV13	TRBJ2-1	TRBD2	-	16	CASSLRSSGIYNEQFF	TGTGCCAGCAGCCTAAGATCGAGCGGGATCTACAATGAGCAGTTCTTC
TRBV5-3	TRBJ2-3	-	-	16	CARKAGLGGSKDTQYF	TGTGCCAGAAAGGCCGGATTGGGGGGCTCGAAGGATACGCAGTATTTT
TRBV2	TRBJ1-4	-	-	10	CASQREKLFF	TGTGCCAGCCAGAGGGAAAAACTGTTTTTT
TRBV28	TRBJ1-2	TRBD1	-	15	CASRSQGDPSYGYTF	TGTGCCAGCAGGTCCCAGGGGGATCCTTCCTATGGCTACACCTTC
TRBV7-2	TRBJ2-1	TRBD2	-	15	CASSLLAGDYNEQFF	TGTGCCAGCAGCCTTCTAGCGGGAGATTACAATGAGCAGTTCTTC
TRBV2	TRBJ2-7	-	-	12	CASSLGAYEQYF	TGTGCCAGCAGTCTGGGGGCCTACGAGCAGTACTTC
TRBV11-1	TRBJ2-5	TRBD1	-	18	CASSRPVRDRLGQETQYF	TGTGCCAGCAGCCGACCCGTTCGGGACAGATTGGGTCAGGAGACCCAGTACTTC
TRBV2	TRBJ1-1	-	once	13	CASILGGNTEAFF	TGTGCCAGCATCCTTGGAGGGAACACTGAAGCTTTCTTT
TRBV28	TRBJ2-7	-	few	14	CASSLNGGSYEQYF	TGTGCCAGCAGTTTAAACGGCGGCTCCTACGAGCAGTACTTC
TRBV19	TRBJ2-5	-	-	16	CASSPISQAPGKTQYF	TGTGCCAGTAGTCCTATCTCCCAAGCCCCGGGGAAGACCCAGTACTTC
TRBV28	TRBJ2-1	TRBD2	-	19	CASSLEVAGVLVGYNEQFF	TGTGCCAGCAGCCTTGAGGTAGCGGGAGTTTTAGTTGGCTACAATGAGCAGTTCTTC
TRBV6-6	TRBJ1-2	TRBD1	many	15	CASSYYAGTGYGYTF	TGTGCCAGCAGTTACTATGCCGGGACAGGCTATGGCTACACCTTC
TRBV18	TRBJ1-5	-	few	16	CASSPQGGGGNQPQHF	TGTGCCAGCTCACCACAGGGAGGGGGGGGCAATCAGCCCCAGCATTTT
TRBV11-2	TRBJ1-1	-	-	14	CASSVDTMNTEAFF	TGTGCCAGCAGCGTCGACACTATGAACACTGAAGCTTTCTTT
TRBV14	TRBJ2-1	-	few	12	CASSRGWNEQFF	TGTGCCAGCAGCCGTGGGTGGAATGAGCAGTTCTTC
TRBV7-9	TRBJ2-2	-	-	12	CASSREIGELFF	TGTGCCAGCAGCCGGGAGATCGGGGAGCTGTTTTTT
TRBV27	TRBJ2-1	TRBD2	few	18	CASRTLSGTSGHYNEQFF	TGTGCCAGCAGAACGCTCTCCGGGACTAGCGGCCACTACAATGAGCAGTTCTTC
TRBV12-5	TRBJ1-2	-	-	17	CASGLVLGQRANYGYTF	TGTGCTAGTGGTTTGGTACTAGGACAGAGGGCTAACTATGGCTACACCTTC
TRBV28	TRBJ1-2	TRBD1	once	16	CASSLVGQDFSYGYTF	TGTGCCAGCAGTTTGGTGGGACAGGATTTTAGCTATGGCTACACCTTC
TRBV2	TRBJ2-3	TRBD2	-	15	CASSVPSGSTDTQYF	TGTGCCAGCAGTGTGCCTAGCGGAAGCACAGATACGCAGTATTTT